This T cell receptor (beta chain) came from a study of T cells in localized non-small cell lung cancer. This clone has only a few counts. Its specificity is unknown. Study-wide points: In uninvolved adjacent lung, T cell clonality reached its highest value, exceeding tumor.

Per germline, CDR1 SGDLS and CDR2 YYNGEE. This CDR3 region has 12 residues. V lost 6 bases, J lost 5 bases, and 4 bases stayed unmatched. The data were produced by immunoSEQ multiplex PCR, yet TCRdb's version contains in-frame clones alone and is incomplete. In the table there are approximately 11,000 clones, less than 35% of which are singletons. The specimen was lung tumor tissue, collected before any cancer treatment. The chain carries TRBV9 and TRBJ2-7, with 8 nucleotides matching TRBD1. The receptor's source is a man between 35 and 75 years old with stage I lung adenocarcinoma. The CDR3 nucleotides read TGTGCCAGCACGGCAGGGGGCCACGAGCAGTACTTC. Protein product: CASTAGGHEQYF.